This is a list of T cell receptor beta chains from one sample in a study of OX40 agonist ivuxolimab in advanced cancers. Generated by immunoSEQ multiplex PCR, the TCRdb table keeps only in-frame clones and is missing some. The profile covers under 200,000 clones, with around 94% appearing a single time and about 0.31% taken by the ten largest. Sequenced material: CD4+ or CD8+ T cells sorted from blood, taken in a trial of the OX40 agonist ivuxolimab. These receptors were collected from an adult with an advanced solid tumor such as melanoma, head and neck, liver or kidney cancer. Each CDR3 is given with its conserved first and last residue. D genes are given only for firm matches. Clone size is not always given. Where it is, it says once, few, many or a class for expanded clones.

len,v_gene,d_gene,j_gene,abundance,CDR3aa,CDR3nt
16,TRBV5-4,-,TRBJ2-7,-,CASSLGAVRGNYEQYF,TGTGCCAGCAGCTTGGGAGCGGTCCGGGGTAACTACGAGCAGTACTTC
13,TRBV6-5,-,TRBJ1-1,once,CASSPPGRGEAFF,TGTGCCAGCAGTCCGCCAGGGAGAGGCGAAGCTTTCTTT
14,TRBV10-3,TRBD1,TRBJ2-1,-,CAIRPGQAYNEQFF,TGTGCCATCAGGCCGGGACAGGCCTACAATGAGCAGTTCTTC
12,TRBV28,-,TRBJ1-2,-,CASRIGSEGYTF,TGTGCCAGCAGAATAGGCTCCGAAGGCTACACCTTC
15,TRBV2,TRBD1,TRBJ1-1,-,CASRTGQGPNTEAFF,TGTGCCAGCAGGACTGGACAGGGGCCGAACACTGAAGCTTTCTTT
18,TRBV7-9,-,TRBJ2-2,-,CASSPPGEGLLNTGELFF,TGTGCCAGCAGCCCCCCAGGCGAGGGATTACTGAACACCGGGGAGCTGTTTTTT
15,TRBV6-6,TRBD1,TRBJ1-2,few,CASSYRQGWHYGYTF,TGTGCCAGCAGTTACCGACAGGGGTGGCACTATGGCTACACCTTC
15,TRBV15,-,TRBJ2-7,-,CATSREGSLSYEQYF,TGTGCCACCAGCAGGGAGGGCTCCCTCTCCTACGAGCAGTACTTC
13,TRBV6-6,-,TRBJ1-1,-,CASSGHQNTEAFF,TGTGCCAGCAGTGGACACCAGAACACTGAAGCTTTCTTT
13,TRBV7-2,TRBD1,TRBJ1-2,few,CASSPGTGFGYTF,TGTGCCAGCAGCCCCGGGACAGGGTTTGGCTACACCTTC
16,TRBV5-4,-,TRBJ1-3,-,CASSLGEPRPGNTIYF,TGTGCCAGCAGCTTGGGGGAGCCTAGACCTGGAAACACCATATATTTT
12,TRBV5-1,-,TRBJ2-7,-,CASSFSAGSKYF,TGCGCCAGCAGCTTTTCGGCAGGCAGCAAATACTTC
15,TRBV11-2,TRBD1,TRBJ2-7,-,CASSLLTGKTYEQYF,TGTGCCAGCAGCTTGCTGACAGGGAAGACCTACGAGCAGTACTTC
13,TRBV5-1,TRBD1,TRBJ2-7,-,CASSLTGAYEQYF,TGCGCCAGCAGTTTGACAGGGGCCTACGAGCAGTACTTC
16,TRBV5-4,TRBD2,TRBJ2-7,-,CASSQLAGIDPYEQYF,TGTGCCAGCAGCCAACTAGCGGGGATAGACCCCTACGAGCAGTACTTC
15,TRBV19,-,TRBJ1-3,once,CASSTQVSSGNTIYF,TGTGCCAGTAGTACCCAGGTTTCCTCTGGAAACACCATATATTTT
16,TRBV28,TRBD1,TRBJ2-1,-,CASTSNGDRAGNEQFF,TGTGCCAGCACCTCAAATGGGGACAGGGCTGGAAATGAGCAGTTCTTC
13,TRBV30,TRBD1,TRBJ1-1,-,CAWSLRGDTEAFF,TGTGCCTGGAGTCTCAGGGGGGACACTGAAGCTTTCTTT
18,TRBV4-1,TRBD1,TRBJ2-7,-,CASSQPTSRTGRSYEQYF,TGCGCCAGCAGCCAACCAACTTCCCGGACAGGACGCTCCTACGAGCAGTACTTC
13,TRBV9,-,TRBJ1-4,-,CASSVGLNEKLFF,TGTGCCAGCAGCGTAGGGCTCAATGAAAAACTGTTTTTT
13,TRBV27,TRBD1,TRBJ1-2,-,CATGTGDNYGYTF,TGTGCCACCGGGACAGGGGATAACTATGGCTACACCTTC
16,TRBV6-6,-,TRBJ2-6,once,CASSQVSSSGANVLTF,TGTGCCAGCAGCCAAGTCTCTTCCTCTGGGGCCAACGTCCTGACTTTC
19,TRBV11-2,-,TRBJ2-7,-,CASRHSPRRHRGMTYEQYF,TGTGCCAGCAGACACTCGCCAAGACGCCACCGGGGGATGACCTACGAGCAGTACTTC
18,TRBV27,-,TRBJ2-7,-,CASSFSRFPRDGDYEQYF,TGTGCCAGCAGTTTCTCAAGGTTCCCTCGGGACGGAGACTACGAGCAGTACTTC
13,TRBV10-1,-,TRBJ2-3,-,CASSESGADTQYF,TGCGCCAGCAGTGAGTCTGGAGCAGATACGCAGTATTTT
15,TRBV7-2,-,TRBJ1-4,-,CASSPNRVDNEKLFF,TGTGCCAGCAGCCCAAACAGGGTCGATAATGAAAAACTGTTTTTT
17,TRBV9,TRBD2,TRBJ2-1,-,CASSFSLAGGSYNEQFF,TGTGCCAGCAGCTTCAGCCTAGCGGGGGGTAGTTACAATGAGCAGTTCTTC
15,TRBV5-4,TRBD2,TRBJ2-1,-,CASSLMLAGSNEQFF,TGTGCCAGCAGCTTGATGCTAGCGGGGTCAAATGAGCAGTTCTTC
15,TRBV5-1,TRBD1,TRBJ1-1,-,CASSVRDRGDTEAFF,TGCGCCAGCAGCGTCCGGGACAGGGGTGACACTGAAGCTTTCTTT
12,TRBV10-3,-,TRBJ1-2,-,CAITDLGDGYTF,TGTGCCATCACCGACCTAGGAGATGGCTACACCTTC
16,TRBV7-2,TRBD1,TRBJ1-4,-,CASSLEGARANEKLFF,TGTGCCAGCAGCTTAGAGGGGGCTCGGGCTAATGAAAAACTGTTTTTT
17,TRBV4-1,TRBD1,TRBJ1-2,-,CASSQDPQQGGGYGYTF,TGCGCCAGCAGCCAAGATCCCCAACAGGGGGGGGGCTATGGCTACACCTTC
14,TRBV10-3,TRBD2,TRBJ2-7,-,CAISRAGEKGEQYF,TGTGCCATCAGCCGAGCGGGGGAGAAGGGCGAGCAGTACTTC
10,TRBV29-1,-,TRBJ2-7,-,CSVDGYEQYF,TGCAGCGTTGACGGTTACGAGCAGTACTTC
12,TRBV6-1,-,TRBJ2-5,-,CASSPRSETQYF,TGTGCCAGCAGTCCTAGGTCAGAGACCCAGTACTTC
16,TRBV4-3,TRBD2,TRBJ2-5,-,CASSHLAGERGETQYF,TGCGCCAGCAGCCACCTAGCGGGAGAGAGAGGAGAGACCCAGTACTTC
15,TRBV7-9,TRBD2,TRBJ2-7,-,CASSPSLAGGYEQYF,TGTGCCAGCAGCCCCTCTCTGGCGGGGGGATACGAGCAGTACTTC
13,TRBV5-1,-,TRBJ1-4,-,CASSLVGAEKLFF,TGCGCCAGCAGCTTGGTGGGGGCTGAAAAACTGTTTTTT
19,TRBV7-8,TRBD1,TRBJ2-6,-,CASSLDGTGGRSGANVLTF,TGTGCCAGCAGCTTAGACGGGACAGGGGGTCGCTCTGGGGCCAACGTCCTGACTTTC
14,TRBV5-1,-,TRBJ1-3,-,CASSLGTGGNTIYF,TGCGCCAGCAGCTTGGGTACAGGGGGAAACACCATATATTTT
17,TRBV2,TRBD1,TRBJ2-6,once,CASGSGTGETGANVLTF,TGTGCCAGCGGATCCGGGACAGGGGAGACTGGGGCCAACGTCCTGACTTTC
19,TRBV12-5,TRBD1,TRBJ1-6,-,CASGLATKTGEVSNSPLHF,TGTGCTAGTGGTTTGGCTACGAAGACAGGGGAGGTTAGTAATTCACCCCTCCACTTT
14,TRBV15,TRBD1,TRBJ2-7,-,CATSRGQDSYEQYF,TGTGCCACCAGCAGGGGACAGGACTCCTACGAGCAGTACTTC
16,TRBV5-1,TRBD2,TRBJ2-7,-,CASSWGDSSGRYEQYF,TGCGCCAGCAGCTGGGGGGATTCTAGCGGGAGGTACGAGCAGTACTTC
14,TRBV28,TRBD1,TRBJ2-3,-,CASSSGQGPDTQYF,TGTGCCAGCAGTTCGGGACAGGGCCCAGATACGCAGTATTTT
14,TRBV28,TRBD1,TRBJ1-2,-,CASSLPTGVWGYTF,TGTGCCAGCAGTCTCCCAACAGGGGTATGGGGCTACACCTTC
13,TRBV14,-,TRBJ1-1,-,CASSPGLNTEAFF,TGTGCCAGCAGCCCTGGGTTGAACACTGAAGCTTTCTTT
14,TRBV10-2,TRBD1,TRBJ1-5,-,CASSPTGGNQPQHF,TGCGCCAGCAGTCCCACAGGGGGCAATCAGCCCCAGCATTTT
14,TRBV10-3,-,TRBJ2-1,-,CAITIGGPQIEQFF,TGTGCCATCACCATCGGGGGACCCCAGATTGAGCAGTTCTTC
12,TRBV10-3,-,TRBJ2-1,-,CAISELRFEQFF,TGTGCCATCAGTGAGCTCAGGTTTGAGCAGTTCTTC
15,TRBV18,TRBD1,TRBJ1-5,-,CASSPGQGLGQPQHF,TGTGCCAGCTCACCCGGACAGGGGCTGGGCCAGCCCCAGCATTTT
13,TRBV7-9,-,TRBJ1-1,-,CASSFSGDTEAFF,TGTGCCAGCAGCTTCTCAGGGGACACTGAAGCTTTCTTT